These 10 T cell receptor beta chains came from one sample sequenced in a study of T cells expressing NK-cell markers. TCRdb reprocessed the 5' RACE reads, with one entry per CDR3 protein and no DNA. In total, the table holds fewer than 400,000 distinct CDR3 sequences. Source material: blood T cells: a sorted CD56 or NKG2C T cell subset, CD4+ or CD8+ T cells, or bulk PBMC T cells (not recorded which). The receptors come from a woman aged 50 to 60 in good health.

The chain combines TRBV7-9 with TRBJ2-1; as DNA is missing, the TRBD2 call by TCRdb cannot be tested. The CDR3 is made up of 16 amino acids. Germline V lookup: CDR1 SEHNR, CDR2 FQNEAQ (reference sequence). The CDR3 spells CASSSPTGPQYNEQFF.

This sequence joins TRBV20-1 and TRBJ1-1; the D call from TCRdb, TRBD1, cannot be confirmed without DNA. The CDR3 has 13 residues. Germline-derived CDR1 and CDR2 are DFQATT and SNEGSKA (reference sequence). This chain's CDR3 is CSALGQVHSEAFF.

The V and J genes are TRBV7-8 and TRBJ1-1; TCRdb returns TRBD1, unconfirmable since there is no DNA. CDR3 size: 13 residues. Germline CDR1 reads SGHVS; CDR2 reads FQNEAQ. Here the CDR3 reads CASAQGDGTEAFF.

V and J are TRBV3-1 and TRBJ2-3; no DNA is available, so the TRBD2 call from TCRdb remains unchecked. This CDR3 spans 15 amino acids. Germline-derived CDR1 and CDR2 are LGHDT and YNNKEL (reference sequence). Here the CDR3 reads CASSQGRGRSDTQYF.

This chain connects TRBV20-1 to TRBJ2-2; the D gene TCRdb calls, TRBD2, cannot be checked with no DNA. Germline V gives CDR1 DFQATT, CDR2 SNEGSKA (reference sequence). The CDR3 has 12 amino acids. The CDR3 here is CSASPSGRELFF.

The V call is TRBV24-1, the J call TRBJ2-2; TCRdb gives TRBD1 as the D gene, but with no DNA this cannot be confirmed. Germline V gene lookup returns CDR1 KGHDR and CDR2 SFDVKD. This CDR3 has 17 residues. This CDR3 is CATSDPGQGTKTGELFF.

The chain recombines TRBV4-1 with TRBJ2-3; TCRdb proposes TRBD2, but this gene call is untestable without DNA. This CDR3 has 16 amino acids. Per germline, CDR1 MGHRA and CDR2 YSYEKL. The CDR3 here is CASSQGTSGISDTQYF.

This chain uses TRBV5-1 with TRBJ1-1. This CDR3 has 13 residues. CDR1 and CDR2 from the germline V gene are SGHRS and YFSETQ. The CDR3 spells CASSLGVADEAFF.

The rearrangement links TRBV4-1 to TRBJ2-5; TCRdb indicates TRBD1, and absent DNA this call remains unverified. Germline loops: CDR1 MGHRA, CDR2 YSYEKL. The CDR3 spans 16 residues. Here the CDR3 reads CASSLNAGTRTETQYF.

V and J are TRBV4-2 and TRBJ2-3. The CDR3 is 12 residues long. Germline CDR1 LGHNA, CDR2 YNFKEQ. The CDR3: CASSQETYTQYF.